This T cell receptor beta chain is from a study of prognosis after radiotherapy for stage I lung cancer. Background on the study: Medical inoperability was the status assigned to all non-small cell lung cancer patients. Patients were 13 men and about six women aged about 50 to 90, median about 79 years.

General study points: Reportedly, the usage of TRBV and TRBJ genes was not the same in patients with and without metastases.

CDR3 of TCR beta was amplified from genomic DNA via a two-round multiplex PCR. TRBV and TRBJ genes each had their own specific primers in first-round PCR. TCRdb processed the multiplex PCR reads anew with MiXCR; each CDR3 protein has one entry. The sample gives around 20,000 distinct CDR3 sequences, 35% to 45% of which show up once; approximately 50% is in the top ten. This clonotype was counted ten times or more. Its antigen is unknown. At each of two time points, approximately 6.1 milliliters of venous blood were taken. The source was PBMCs, collected before or after stereotactic body radiation therapy (not recorded which). The clonotype comes from a donor of 50 years or more with non-small cell lung cancer.

The CDR3 DNA sequence: TGTGCCAGCAGCTTAGGAGCAGGGGGCTATTCACCCCTCCACTTT. This sequence encodes CASSLGAGGYSPLHF. This chain uses TRBV7-9 with TRBJ1-6; 8 positions match TRBD1. The junction had 4 bases not matched to a gene; V was cut back by 1 base and J by 8 bases. CDR3 length equals 15 residues. Germline V gene lookup returns CDR1 SEHNR and CDR2 FQNEAQ (reference sequence).